This T cell receptor (beta chain) is drawn from a study of preoperative IRX-2 immunotherapy in early breast cancer. Treatment meaning: preoperative locoregional IRX-2 cytokine immunotherapy. Preoperative locoregional IRX-2 cytokine immunotherapy was tested in the phase Ib source study. This CDR3 has 17 amino acids. Trimming pared 0 bases from V and 0 bases from J, leaving 13 bases between. Germline-derived CDR1 and CDR2 are SGHRS and YFSETQ. Here immunoSEQ multiplex PCR was the method, and the copy in TCRdb shows in-frame clones only, minus some. The table shows approximately 96,000 clones, with 80% to 90% occurring only once.

Sample: tumor tissue, taken after IRX-2 immunotherapy. This chain links TRBV5-1 with TRBJ1-3; D might be TRBD1 (5 bases). The receptor was derived from a human donor with breast cancer. DNA of the CDR3: TGCGCCAGCAGCTTGGACAGGCGCCCCGTCTCTGGAAACACCATATATTTT. It specifies CASSLDRRPVSGNTIYF. Variable domain in full (rest from reference TRBV5-1 and TRBJ1-3): KAGVTQTPRYLIKTRGQQVTLSCSPISGHRSVSWYQQTPGQGLQFLFEYFSETQRNKGNFPGRFSGRQFSNSRSEMNVSTLELGDSALYLCASSLDRRPVSGNTIYFGEGSWLTVV.